The sample holds many counts of the clone carrying this TCR beta chain. Its target is not known. This sample is drawn from a study of T-cell reconstitution after alpha-beta-depleted transplantation in children. Unique molecular identifiers were used in preparing the TCRbeta library. TCRdb redid the calling of the PCR reads with MiXCR, one entry per CDR3 protein. This table holds roughly 100,000 distinct CDR3 sequences, 7% to 8% found once. Study-level findings and limits: Two months or so post-transplant, alpha-beta T cells reportedly derived from several hundred expanded graft clones. T-cell counts and diversity at one year post-transplant came mainly from newly produced T cells.

Trimming cost V 8 bases and J 12 bases, with 13 bases left between them. Germline values: CDR1 MNHEY, CDR2 SMNVEV (reference sequence). The CDR3 sequence is 11 residues long. The TCR comes from a boy younger than 10 with acute lymphoblastic leukemia, due to receive a stem cell transplant. The starting material was PBMCs, obtained before TCRalphabeta/CD19-depleted stem cell transplant. This chain connects TRBV27 to TRBJ1-4; no clear D gene. CDR3 nucleotide sequence: TGTGCCAGCGGTACGCTTGGGCAACTGTTTTTT. Amino acid sequence: CASGTLGQLFF.